The T cell receptor (beta chain) under discussion was sequenced for a study of T cells in Graves' hyperthyroidism and ophthalmopathy. Study information: Peripheral blood was secured at the point of initial diagnosis, before any treatment.

Each 10 ml fresh peripheral blood draw supplied the PBMCs. This clonotype was counted ten times or more. The antigen is undetermined. Trimming took 2 bases from V and 0 from J, leaving 10 bases between them. The CDR3 spans 14 residues. Germline V gene lookup returns CDR1 GTSNPN and CDR2 SVGIG (reference sequence). Study findings and constraints: The model forecast ophthalmopathy, anticipating it by a median around 6.9 months before onset.

Using RNA transcripts as the source, TCR beta CDR3 regions were amplified. HTBI primers were the set used in a first-round RT-PCR of the TCR CDR3. TCRdb re-called the multiplex PCR reads with MiXCR, one entry per CDR3 protein. This sample carries about half a million distinct CDR3 sequences, 20% to 25% of them seen once, and the ten largest clones take roughly 29%. The specimen was blood. The sequence derives from a man between 18 and 29 years old with Graves' hyperthyroidism. The chain couples TRBV30 to TRBJ1-1, with D perhaps TRBD1 (5 bases). DNA of the CDR3: TGTGCCTGGAGTTCAGGGAACATGAACACTGAAGCTTTCTTT. Residues: CAWSSGNMNTEAFF.